This T cell receptor (beta chain) is drawn from a study of blood T cell repertoires in COVID-19. Study-level information: Specimens from acute and convalescent COVID-19 originated in the United States, Italy and Spain. Sources were T cells, B-cell-depleted T cells, or PBMCs; the material itself was cDNA or gDNA.

The method was immunoSEQ multiplex PCR; TCRdb's version includes in-frame clones alone and lacks a portion of them. The sample has 200,000 to 250,000 clones, 86% seen once. Sequenced: PBMCs or T cells enriched from blood (not recorded which). The receptor was derived from a woman aged 40 to 50 with acute COVID-19.

The CDR3 here is CASSWAYQETQYF. The CDR3 DNA reads TGCGCCAGCAGCTGGGCCTACCAAGAGACCCAGTACTTC. This chain links TRBV5-1 with TRBJ2-5; unclear D gene. The CDR3 spans 13 residues. V was shortened by 3 bases and J by 0 bases, with 6 bases between the two germline ends. Germline lookup yields CDR1 SGHRS and CDR2 YFSETQ.